The entry below gives a single T cell receptor beta chain sequence along with its context. This record belongs to a study of response to subunit inactivated influenza vaccine. TCRdb re-called the RT-PCR reads with MiXCR, one entry per CDR3 protein. The table shows approximately 500,000 distinct CDR3 sequences, with under 15% occurring only once. V dropped 0 bases and J dropped 4 bases, with 12 bases sitting between them. This CDR3 spans 16 amino acids. Germline assignment: CDR1 SEHNR and CDR2 FQNEAQ (reference sequence). The clonotype was recovered from a man aged 50 to 60 who received an inactivated influenza vaccine. Specimen: PBMCs from blood, collected around seven weeks after vaccination. The chain is built from TRBV7-9 and TRBJ2-2; D is possibly TRBD1 or TRBD2 (6 bases each). The DNA for the CDR3 is TGTGCCAGCAGCTTAGCGGGGGGCGCGGGCACCGGGGAGCTGTTTTTT. Amino acids: CASSLAGGAGTGELFF.